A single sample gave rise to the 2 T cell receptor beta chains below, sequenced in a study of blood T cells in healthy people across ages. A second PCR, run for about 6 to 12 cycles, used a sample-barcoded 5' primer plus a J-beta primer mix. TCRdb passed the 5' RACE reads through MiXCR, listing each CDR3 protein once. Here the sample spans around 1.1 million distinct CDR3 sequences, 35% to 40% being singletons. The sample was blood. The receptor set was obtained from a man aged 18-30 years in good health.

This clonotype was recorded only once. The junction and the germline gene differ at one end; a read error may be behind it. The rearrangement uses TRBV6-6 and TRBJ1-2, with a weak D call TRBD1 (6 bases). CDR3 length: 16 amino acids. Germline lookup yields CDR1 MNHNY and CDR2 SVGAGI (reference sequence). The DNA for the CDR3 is TGTGCCGGCAGTCACTCAGACCTGCAGGGGAGGCACGGCTACACCTTC. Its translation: CAGSHSDLQGRHGYTF.

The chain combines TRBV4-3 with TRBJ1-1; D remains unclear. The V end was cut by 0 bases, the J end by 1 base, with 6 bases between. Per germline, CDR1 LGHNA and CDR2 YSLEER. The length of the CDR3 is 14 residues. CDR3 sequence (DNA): TGCGCCAGCAGCCAAGATACAAGGAACACTGAAGCTTTCTTT. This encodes CASSQDTRNTEAFF.